These 16 T cell receptor beta chains share one sample of origin, sequenced in a study of control samples from healthy donors and cancer patients. Sequencing used immunoSEQ multiplex PCR; TCRdb keeps in-frame clones, though not all of them. The sample includes 52,000 or so clones, roughly 94% seen only once; the top ten take around 4%. The sequenced material came from blood. The receptors here all came from a man in his thirties or forties in good health.

This sequence joins TRBV3-1 (or the pseudogene TRBV3-2) and TRBJ1-4, with a possible D match to TRBD1 (6 bases). The V gene's germline CDR1 is LGHDT and CDR2 YNNKEL (reference sequence). CDR3 size: 14 residues. Trimming took 4 bases from V and 7 from J, leaving 13 bases between them. CDR3 in DNA: TGTGCCAGCAGCCCTCGAGGAGGGGGTGAAAAACTGTTTTTT. Encoded protein: CASSPRGGGEKLFF.

This chain links TRBV12-3 or TRBV12-4 with TRBJ2-7; 7 bases map to TRBD2. This CDR3 spans 13 amino acids. Losses at the gene ends were 7 bases for V and 6 bases for J; bases not matched to a gene: 9. Here the CDR3 DNA reads TGTGCCAGCACTCTGGGAGGGAAAGCCGAGCAGTACTTC. Its translation: CASTLGGKAEQYF.

Details on this clone: This specimen includes other DNA sequences encoding the same CDR3. The chain employs TRBV30 and TRBJ2-7; a weak D match, TRBD1 (5 bases). Trimming cost V 0 bases and J 4 bases, with 13 bases left between them. CDR1 and CDR2 (germline): GTSNPN, SVGIG (reference sequence). This CDR3 spans 14 amino acids. CDR3 in DNA: TGTGCCTGGAGTGTAGGTCAGGGTGATTACGAGCAGTACTTC. As protein: CAWSVGQGDYEQYF.

The chain couples TRBV10-3 to TRBJ2-6, with D perhaps assigned TRBD1 or TRBD2 (5 bases each). Trimming left V 4 bases short and J 0 bases short, with 16 bases between. The CDR3 runs to 18 residues. The germline V gene has CDR1 ENHRY and CDR2 SYGVKD. For the CDR3, the DNA is TGTGCCATCAGTGGAACCGGGACCGTTAACTCTGGGGCCAACGTCCTGACTTTC. Protein: CAISGTGTVNSGANVLTF.

The chain employs TRBV10-3 and TRBJ1-1; D uncertain. This CDR3 has 15 residues. Germline V gives CDR1 ENHRY, CDR2 SYGVKD. The ends were cut back, 10 bases at V and 1 base at J, with 19 bases in the middle. CDR3 region: CATNPGSRTNTEAFF. CDR3 in DNA: TGTGCCACTAACCCGGGTTCCCGAACGAACACTGAAGCTTTCTTT.

The chain uses TRBV27 and TRBJ1-6; TRBD1 agrees at 7 bases. Germline CDR1 MNHEY, CDR2 SMNVEV (reference sequence). Unmatched junction bases numbered 9, after V lost 8 bases and J lost 2 bases. The CDR3 runs to 16 residues. The CDR3 loop reads CASARGAITYNSPLHF. In DNA form, the CDR3 reads TGTGCCAGCGCCAGGGGGGCTATTACCTATAATTCACCCCTCCACTTT.

The V gene is TRBV23-1, the J gene TRBJ2-2; 10 bases are shared with TRBD1. TRBV23-1 is filed as an ORF, its function uncertain. J lost 5 bases, V lost 4 bases, and 16 bases had no gene match. CDR3 size: 19 residues. The CDR3 DNA sequence: TGCGCCAGCAGTCCCCACCCAACCAGGACAGGGGGGAGAACCGGGGAGCTGTTTTTT. Amino acids: CASSPHPTRTGGRTGELFF.

This chain links TRBV7-2 with TRBJ1-5; D gene unclear. This CDR3 has 14 amino acids. Germline loops: CDR1 SGHTA, CDR2 FQGNSA. The ends were cut back, 5 bases at V and 4 bases at J, with 12 bases in the middle. The CDR3 sequence is CASSPQRGNQPQHF. CDR3 bases: TGTGCCAGCAGCCCCCAACGGGGTAATCAGCCCCAGCATTTT.

The gene calls are TRBV9 and TRBJ2-1, with D possibly being TRBD2 (6 bases). V was clipped by 0 bases and J by 7 bases, with 20 bases between them. Germline-derived CDR1 and CDR2 are SGDLS and YYNGEE. The CDR3 totals 17 residues. CDR3 amino acids: CASSVGDGTGVGNEQFF. The CDR3 DNA reads TGTGCCAGCAGCGTAGGGGACGGGACGGGAGTGGGAAATGAGCAGTTCTTC.

The chain is built from TRBV28 and TRBJ2-7; 12 bases match TRBD2. Trimming took 5 bases from V and 2 from J; bases not matched to a gene: 7. The CDR3 sequence is 16 residues long. CDR1 is MDHEN, CDR2 SYDVKM, per germline. This chain's CDR3 is CASSTPTSGRPYEQYF. The DNA for the CDR3 is TGTGCCAGCAGTACCCCAACTAGCGGGAGGCCCTACGAGCAGTACTTC.

The rearrangement links TRBV9 to TRBJ1-2, with TRBD1 matching 8 bases. The CDR3 sequence is 16 residues long. From germline, CDR1 is SGDLS and CDR2 YYNGEE. V was pared by 3 bases and J by 6 bases, with 13 bases of the junction left unmatched. The CDR3 coding sequence is TGTGCCAGCAGCGCCCGTGGACAGGGATCAAGAAATGGCTACACCTTC. This sequence encodes CASSARGQGSRNGYTF.

The V gene is TRBV6-6, the J gene TRBJ2-7; 9 nucleotides line up with TRBD1. Germline V gene data show CDR1 as MNHNY and CDR2 as SVGAGI (reference sequence). Trimming cost V 6 bases and J 5 bases; bases outside gene matches: 11. CDR3 size: 15 residues. CDR3 region: CASSLKTGGGDEQYF. The CDR3 bases are TGTGCCAGCAGCTTAAAGACAGGGGGAGGCGACGAGCAGTACTTC.

J is TRBJ1-1 and V is TRBV11-2; no firm D call. There are 14 residues in the CDR3. The V gene lost 5 bases and the J gene lost 1 base, with 11 bases spanning the gap. In germline, CDR1 is SGHAT, CDR2 FQNNGV. The CDR3 spells CASSIRRRNTEAFF. As DNA, the CDR3 is TGTGCCAGCAGCATAAGACGGCGGAACACTGAAGCTTTCTTT.

The chain uses TRBV28 and TRBJ2-1, with 8 bases fitting TRBD2. The germline gives CDR1 MDHEN, CDR2 SYDVKM. The length of the CDR3 is 16 residues. Trimming at V came to 5 bases and at J to 4 bases, leaving 10 bases not matched to a gene. This chain's CDR3 is CASSVSTSGRYNEQFF. CDR3 DNA: TGTGCCAGCAGTGTAAGCACTAGCGGACGTTACAATGAGCAGTTCTTC.

J is TRBJ2-7 and V is TRBV28, with 13 bases aligning to TRBD2. Unmatched junction bases numbered 5, after V lost 6 bases and J lost 6 bases. The CDR3 covers 14 residues. Germline assignment: CDR1 MDHEN and CDR2 SYDVKM. The CDR3 DNA reads as TGTGCCAGCAGCATCCGACTAGCGGGAGGCGAGCAGTACTTC. Protein: CASSIRLAGGEQYF.

The chain links TRBV30 to TRBJ1-3; D is uncertain. Germline V CDR1 and CDR2: GTSNPN, SVGIG (reference sequence). The CDR3 consists of 15 residues. The V and J ends lost 4 bases and 0 bases respectively, with 13 bases between them. The CDR3 bases are TGTGCCTGGACCCTAGGGAGGGCCTCTGGAAACACCATATATTTT. Its protein is CAWTLGRASGNTIYF.